This T cell receptor (beta chain) stems from a study of T cells expressing NK-cell markers. Whole-study context: Researchers got TCR beta repertoires out of sorted CD3+CD56+NKG2C+, CD3+CD56+NKG2C- and CD3+CD56-NKG2C+ T cells. Most of the eight sequenced donors tested HCMV-seropositive; one tested seronegative.

As to this clonotype: Its target is not known.

Germline CDR1 reads SGHNT; CDR2 reads YENEEA. The CDR3 length is 16 residues. Study-wide results and caveats: Expanded NKG2C+ T cell clones were not confirmed as HCMV-specific. In several donors, dominant clonotypes made up 28.3-60.1% of CD3+CD56-NKG2C+ cells.

No DNA is given; TCRdb re-called the 5' RACE reads and lists each CDR3 protein once. The sample includes about 460,000 distinct CDR3 sequences. The sequenced material came from blood T cells: a sorted CD56 or NKG2C T cell subset, CD4+ or CD8+ T cells, or bulk PBMC T cells (not recorded which). The chain recombines TRBV11-3 with TRBJ1-1; the TCRdb D gene call, TRBD1, has no DNA to confirm it. The TCR comes from a woman aged 50 to 60 in good health. The CDR3 loop reads CASSPIALEGVTEAFF.